This T cell receptor (beta chain) was recovered during a study of blood T cell repertoires in COVID-19. Sequencing used immunoSEQ multiplex PCR; TCRdb keeps in-frame clones, though not all of them. The data contain hundreds of thousands of clones, approximately 83% of them seen just once; the ten biggest clones take up around 4%. The sequencing sample was made of PBMCs or T cells enriched from blood (not recorded which). This TCR was sampled from a middle-aged woman with acute COVID-19.

The CDR3, as DNA: TGTGCCAGCATCACAAATGGAGGCACCGGGGAGCTGTTTTTT. It encodes CASITNGGTGELFF. The gene calls are TRBV2 and TRBJ2-2; D possibly corresponds to TRBD2 (5 bases). CDR1 is SNHLY, CDR2 FYNNEI, per germline. The CDR3 has 14 amino acids. Trimming took 7 bases from V and 4 from J, leaving 13 bases between them.